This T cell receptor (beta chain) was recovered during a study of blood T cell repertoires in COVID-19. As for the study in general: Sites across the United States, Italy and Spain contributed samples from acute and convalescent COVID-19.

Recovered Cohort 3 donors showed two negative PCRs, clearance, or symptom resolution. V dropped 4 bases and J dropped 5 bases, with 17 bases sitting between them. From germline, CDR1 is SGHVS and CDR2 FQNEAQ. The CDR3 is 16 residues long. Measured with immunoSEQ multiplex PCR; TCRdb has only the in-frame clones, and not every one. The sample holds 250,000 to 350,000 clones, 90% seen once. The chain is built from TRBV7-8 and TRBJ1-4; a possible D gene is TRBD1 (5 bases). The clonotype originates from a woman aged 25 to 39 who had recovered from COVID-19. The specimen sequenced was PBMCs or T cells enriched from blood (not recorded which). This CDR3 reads CASSSRTAGRNEKLFF. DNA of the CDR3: TGTGCCAGCAGCTCTAGGACCGCGGGACGGAATGAAAAACTGTTTTTT.